This note documents a single T cell receptor (beta chain) sequence. Its specificity is unknown. Produced via immunoSEQ multiplex PCR; TCRdb's table is partial and in-frame only. The sample contains more than 110,000 clones, 88% of which appear only once. These data come from a study of T cell responses to AZD1222 COVID-19 vaccine. Points from the study as a whole: No day 14 peak samples; only post-peak repertoires were characterized. After two AZD1222 doses, spike-specific TCR breadth and depth rose versus day 0.

Trimming cost V 0 bases and J 7 bases; bases outside gene matches: 6. The germline V gene encodes CDR1 SGHRS and CDR2 YFSETQ. The CDR3 is 14 residues long. The sample was peripheral blood, taken 28 days after the second AZD1222 dose. The chain uses TRBV5-1 and TRBJ2-5; 7 bases are a match to TRBD2. The receptor's source is an adult who received the AZD1222 COVID-19 vaccine. The CDR3 is CASSLALAEVTQYF. DNA for the CDR3: TGCGCCAGCAGCTTGGCTCTAGCGGAGGTGACCCAGTACTTC.